Listed below are T cell receptor beta chains from one sample, sequenced in a study of neurological immune-mediated disorders. MiXCR, run by TCRdb on the 5' RACE reads, gives a single entry per CDR3 protein. Of approximately 86,000 distinct CDR3 sequences listed, 2.5% to 3% are singletons. Sequencing was done on a sample of PBMCs. The receptors were gathered from a woman younger than 45 with multiple sclerosis. CDR3s include the opening cysteine and the closing phenylalanine or tryptophan. A D gene is named only where the DNA matches it firmly. Some rows have no size entry. The others give once, few or many, or a class for an expanded clone.

J: TRBJ2-2
D: .
V: TRBV7-9
size: many
DNA: TGTGCCAGCGGCGCTGCGTGGGACACCCTCAACCAGGCGAACACCGGGGAGCTGTTTTTT
CDR3: CASGAAWDTLNQANTGELFF

J: TRBJ2-2
D: .
V: TRBV11-2
size: many
DNA: TGTGCCAGCAGCTCCCCCATGAATCAACCCGGGGAGCTGTTTTTT
CDR3: CASSSPMNQPGELFF

J: TRBJ1-2
D: .
V: TRBV14
size: many
DNA: TGTGCCAGCAGCCAAGGTCTAACTCTATATGGCTACACCTTC
CDR3: CASSQGLTLYGYTF

J: TRBJ1-2
D: .
V: TRBV20-1
size: many
DNA: TGCAGTGCTAGAGATCGATCGAGGATCGAGCAGGGCTACACCTTC
CDR3: CSARDRSRIEQGYTF

J: TRBJ2-7
D: TRBD2
V: TRBV11-2
size: many
DNA: TGTGCCAGCAGCAAACTAGCGGGAGCCTACGAGCAGTACTTC
CDR3: CASSKLAGAYEQYF

J: TRBJ1-5
D: TRBD1
V: TRBV19
size: .
DNA: TGTGCCACAAAAGCCCGATCGACAGGGTATGGACAGCCCCAGCATTTT
CDR3: CATKARSTGYGQPQHF

J: TRBJ2-3
D: .
V: TRBV20-1
size: many
DNA: TGCAGTGCTAGTCGACGGACGCAGTATTTT
CDR3: CSASRRTQYF

J: TRBJ1-1
D: .
V: TRBV6-5
size: many
DNA: TGTGCCAGCAGCCGACGGGTGAACACTGAAGCTTTCTTT
CDR3: CASSRRVNTEAFF

J: TRBJ2-7
D: TRBD2
V: TRBV3-1
size: many
DNA: TGTGCCAGCAGCCTCTCCCCACTAGCGGGAGGAGGGGAGCAGTACTTC
CDR3: CASSLSPLAGGGEQYF

J: TRBJ1-2
D: .
V: TRBV6-6
size: many
DNA: TGTGCCAGCAAGGGGGGCGGCTACACCTTC
CDR3: CASKGGGYTF

J: TRBJ1-2
D: TRBD1
V: TRBV29-1
size: many
DNA: TGCAGCGTTGTTCTGCGGGACAGGGCCGACTATGGCTACACCTTC
CDR3: CSVVLRDRADYGYTF

J: TRBJ1-2
D: TRBD1
V: TRBV27
size: .
DNA: TGTGCCAGCAGTACGACAGGGAACTATGGCTACACCTTC
CDR3: CASSTTGNYGYTF

J: TRBJ1-5
D: .
V: TRBV6-2/TRBV6-3
size: many
DNA: TGTGCCAGCAGTGACTCAGGCAATCAGCCCCAGCATTTT
CDR3: CASSDSGNQPQHF

J: TRBJ2-1
D: TRBD2
V: TRBV5-1
size: many
DNA: TGCGCCAGCAGCCCGACCAGCGGGAGTACCTACAATGAGCAGTTCTTC
CDR3: CASSPTSGSTYNEQFF

J: TRBJ1-2
D: .
V: TRBV10-3
size: many
DNA: TGTGCCACCGATAGCGGCTATGGCTACACCTTC
CDR3: CATDSGYGYTF

J: TRBJ2-7
D: TRBD2
V: TRBV20-1
size: many
DNA: TGCAGTGCTAGAGATTTGCCCCCTACTAGCGGACACTACGAGCAGTACTTC
CDR3: CSARDLPPTSGHYEQYF

J: TRBJ2-7
D: .
V: TRBV20-1
size: many
DNA: TGCAGTGCCCCGGTGGGGGGAGTCGGGGAGCAGTACTTC
CDR3: CSAPVGGVGEQYF

J: TRBJ1-3
D: .
V: TRBV4-3
size: few
DNA: TGCGCCAGCAGCCAAGATCAAGGGACTGGAAACACCATATATTTT
CDR3: CASSQDQGTGNTIYF

J: TRBJ1-5
D: TRBD1
V: TRBV2
size: many
DNA: TGTGCCAGTATCCGGGACAGCGATAATCAGCCCCAGCATTTT
CDR3: CASIRDSDNQPQHF

J: TRBJ2-7
D: .
V: TRBV5-8
size: many
DNA: TGTGCCAGCAGCTTGGAAGGGACGGGATCCTACGAGCAGTACTTC
CDR3: CASSLEGTGSYEQYF

J: TRBJ1-2
D: TRBD1
V: TRBV10-3
size: few
DNA: TGTGCCATCAGTCCGGGACAGGGCCATGGCTACACCTTC
CDR3: CAISPGQGHGYTF

J: TRBJ1-5
D: .
V: TRBV11-2
size: many
DNA: TGTGCCAGCAGCTTATCTGGGGTCGGCAATCAGCCCCAGCATTTT
CDR3: CASSLSGVGNQPQHF

J: TRBJ2-7
D: TRBD2
V: TRBV15
size: many
DNA: TGTGCCACCAGCGGACTAGGCTACGAGCAGTACTTC
CDR3: CATSGLGYEQYF

J: TRBJ1-1
D: TRBD1
V: TRBV7-9
size: many
DNA: TGTGCCAGCAGACCGTTCCCGGACAGGTTGGGGAACACTGAAGCTTTCTTT
CDR3: CASRPFPDRLGNTEAFF

J: TRBJ2-5
D: .
V: TRBV29-1
size: many
DNA: TGCAGCGTTGAGGGGGCATCAGAGACCCAGTACTTC
CDR3: CSVEGASETQYF

J: TRBJ2-7
D: .
V: TRBV29-1
size: many
DNA: TGCAGCGTCCTAATAGGAGGCGAGCAGTACTTC
CDR3: CSVLIGGEQYF

J: TRBJ2-4
D: TRBD2
V: TRBV5-1
size: many
DNA: TGCGCCAGCAGCCCAAGAGCGGGGTTAGCCAAAAACATTCAGTACTTC
CDR3: CASSPRAGLAKNIQYF

J: TRBJ2-1
D: .
V: TRBV20-1
size: many
DNA: TGCAGTGCTAGAGTATCTCGGATATACAATGAGCAGTTCTTC
CDR3: CSARVSRIYNEQFF

J: TRBJ2-1
D: .
V: TRBV20-1
size: many
DNA: TGCAGTGCTAGAGGTCCTGCGAGTGAGCAGTTCTTC
CDR3: CSARGPASEQFF

J: TRBJ1-1
D: .
V: TRBV5-6
size: many
DNA: TGTGCCAGCAGCTTGGAAGGGAGTAGGACTGAAGCTTTCTTT
CDR3: CASSLEGSRTEAFF

J: TRBJ2-3
D: .
V: TRBV29-1
size: many
DNA: TGCAGCGTTGAACAAAGCTATGTCACAGATACGCAGTATTTT
CDR3: CSVEQSYVTDTQYF

J: TRBJ1-6
D: .
V: TRBV15
size: few
DNA: TGTGCCACCAGCAGAGTGAGAGGGGGAAGCTCACACCTCCACTTT
CDR3: CATSRVRGGSSHLHF

J: TRBJ1-2
D: .
V: TRBV20-1
size: many
DNA: TGCAGAGGGGGACCTTCGGAGCAGGGCAACTATGGCTACACCTTC
CDR3: CRGGPSEQGNYGYTF

J: TRBJ2-5
D: .
V: TRBV20-1
size: many
DNA: TGCAGTGCTAGAGACGAAACGACTAGGTCCGGGTGGACCCAGTACTTC
CDR3: CSARDETTRSGWTQYF

J: TRBJ2-1
D: .
V: TRBV20-1
size: many
DNA: TGCAGTGCTCCCTTCTTTGAAGGGAATGAGCAGTTCTTC
CDR3: CSAPFFEGNEQFF

J: TRBJ2-7
D: TRBD2
V: TRBV7-2
size: many
DNA: TGTGCCAGCAGCTTATCCCCGGGAGGGAACGAGCAGTACTTC
CDR3: CASSLSPGGNEQYF

J: TRBJ1-3
D: .
V: TRBV7-6
size: many
DNA: TGTGCCAGCAGCCCTTTCTTAGATGACGGTGGCAAAGGAAACACCATATATTTT
CDR3: CASSPFLDDGGKGNTIYF

J: TRBJ2-7
D: TRBD1
V: TRBV6-5
size: many
DNA: TGTGCCAGCAGTTACTCCGGGACAGAAAGCGAGCAGTACTTC
CDR3: CASSYSGTESEQYF

J: TRBJ2-1
D: .
V: TRBV6-1
size: many
DNA: TGTGCCAGCAGTGAACAGGGGTCCTACAATGAGCAGTTCTTC
CDR3: CASSEQGSYNEQFF

J: TRBJ1-2
D: .
V: TRBV7-2
size: many
DNA: TGTGCCAGCAGCCCTAACCGTGGGGGCTACACCTTC
CDR3: CASSPNRGGYTF

J: TRBJ2-1
D: TRBD1
V: TRBV12-3/TRBV12-4
size: many
DNA: TGTGCCAGCAGGGGGACAGGCCTCGGGAATGAGCAGTTCTTC
CDR3: CASRGTGLGNEQFF

J: TRBJ2-3
D: TRBD2
V: TRBV20-1
size: many
DNA: TGCAGTGCTAGAGGTGGGGGGACTAGCAGCACAGATACGCAGTATTTT
CDR3: CSARGGGTSSTDTQYF

J: TRBJ2-1
D: .
V: TRBV10-3
size: many
DNA: TGTGCCATCAGTGAGGGAGCCAATGGGTTCAATGAGCAGTTCTTC
CDR3: CAISEGANGFNEQFF

J: TRBJ1-4
D: .
V: TRBV12-3/TRBV12-4
size: many
DNA: TGTGCCAGCAGGGTTGGGAGCACTAATGAAAAACTGTTTTTT
CDR3: CASRVGSTNEKLFF

J: TRBJ1-5
D: .
V: TRBV28
size: .
DNA: TGTGCCAGCTGGGATACAGGGCACAATAAGACCCAGAATTTT
CDR3: CASWDTGHNKTQNF